Listed below are T cell receptor beta chains from one sample, sequenced in a study of T cells after posttransplantation cyclophosphamide. The assay was immunoSEQ multiplex PCR, and TCRdb's table has in-frame clones only and misses some. The table shows some 10,000 clones, with around nine tenths occurring only once. The sequencing here drew on CD4+ T cells sorted from PBMCs, taken after allogeneic stem cell transplant with posttransplant cyclophosphamide. These receptors all stem from a male patient in his thirties who received an allogeneic stem cell transplant from a related donor, was CMV-positive, and had acute GVHD only. The graft donor may have contributed some T cells. CDR3s include the opening cysteine and the closing phenylalanine or tryptophan. The D gene is left open where the match is weak. Only some rows state a clone size, as once, few, many or a class for expanded clones.

>TRBV19|NA|TRBJ2-4|NA
CASSTHTGSKNIQYF
TGTGCCAGTAGTACCCATACAGGGTCCAAAAACATTCAGTACTTC
>TRBV11-2|NA|TRBJ1-2|NA
CASRQGRDGYTF
TGTGCCAGCAGACAGGGCAGGGATGGCTACACCTTC
>TRBV7-9|NA|TRBJ1-1|NA
CASSLAQNTEAFF
TGTGCCAGCAGCTTAGCACAGAACACTGAAGCTTTCTTT
>TRBV5-6|NA|TRBJ2-3|TRBD2
CASSLGPGRADTQYF
TGTGCCAGCAGCTTGGGGCCAGGGAGGGCAGATACGCAGTATTTT
>TRBV25-1|NA|TRBJ1-2|NA
CASSWAGQHFNGYTF
TGTGCCAGCAGTTGGGCCGGACAGCATTTTAATGGCTACACCTTC
>TRBV7-9|NA|TRBJ2-2|NA
CASSPRQNTGELFF
TGTGCCAGCAGCCCCCGACAGAACACCGGGGAGCTGTTTTTT
>TRBV27|NA|TRBJ2-5|NA
CASSHKGEETQYF
TGTGCCAGCAGTCATAAAGGGGAAGAGACCCAGTACTTC
>TRBV29-1|NA|TRBJ2-7|TRBD1
CSVNRGREQYF
TGCAGCGTTAACAGGGGGCGAGAGCAGTACTTC
>TRBV7-2|NA|TRBJ1-5|NA
CASSLSGQSNLAQHF
TGTGCCAGCAGCTTGTCCGGACAGTCCAATTTAGCCCAGCATTTT
>TRBV14|NA|TRBJ2-1|NA
CASSRGGAPYNEQFF
TGTGCCAGCAGCCGGGGGGGGGCCCCCTACAATGAGCAGTTCTTC
>TRBV5-1|once|TRBJ2-7|TRBD2
CASRAGTSGYEQYF
TGCGCCAGCAGGGCCGGGACTAGCGGCTACGAGCAGTACTTC
>TRBV6-5|once|TRBJ2-7|TRBD2
CASRREGLGEQYF
TGTGCCAGCAGAAGAGAGGGACTAGGCGAGCAGTACTTC
>TRBV15|NA|TRBJ2-3|TRBD2
CATSRGTSLGVDTQYF
TGTGCCACCAGCAGAGGGACTAGTTTAGGCGTGGATACGCAGTATTTT
>TRBV5-6|NA|TRBJ2-3|TRBD2
CASSLPGGGRADTQYF
TGTGCCAGCAGCTTGCCCGGGGGGGGGCGCGCAGATACGCAGTATTTT
>TRBV4-2|NA|TRBJ2-3|NA
CASSHPNGQRGTDTQYF
TGTGCCAGCAGCCACCCTAATGGGCAGAGGGGCACAGATACGCAGTATTTT
>TRBV30|NA|TRBJ2-7|NA
CAWNNSPYEQYF
TGTGCCTGGAATAACTCCCCCTACGAGCAGTACTTC
>TRBV19|NA|TRBJ1-5|TRBD1
CASSIEGTGNQPQHF
TGTGCCAGTAGTATAGAGGGGACAGGCAATCAGCCCCAGCATTTT
>TRBV7-2|once|TRBJ1-1|NA
CASSRNRVMNTEAFF
TGTGCCAGCAGCAGGAACAGGGTCATGAACACTGAAGCTTTCTTT
>TRBV7-2|few|TRBJ2-3|NA
CASSLQYTDTQYF
TGTGCCAGCAGCTTACAGTACACAGATACGCAGTATTTT
>TRBV21-1|NA|TRBJ1-5|NA
CASSKGKQKEPDRDQHF
TGTGCCAGCAGCAAAGGGAAACAAAAGGAACCAGACAGAGACCAGCATTTT
>TRBV18|NA|TRBJ1-5|NA
CASSPPSVSQPQHF
TGTGCCAGCTCACCACCGTCAGTATCCCAGCCCCAGCATTTT
>TRBV9|NA|TRBJ1-2|TRBD1
CASSVGDRSPHTF
TGTGCCAGCAGCGTAGGGGACAGGTCCCCCCACACCTTC
>TRBV4-2|NA|TRBJ1-1|NA
CASSQDGRTEAFF
TGTGCCAGCAGCCAAGATGGTAGAACTGAAGCTTTCTTT
>TRBV7-2|NA|TRBJ2-7|TRBD1
CASSLVAGGYEQYF
TGTGCCAGCAGCTTAGTGGCAGGGGGCTACGAGCAGTACTTC
>TRBV6-5|NA|TRBJ2-5|TRBD1
CASSPRRTGSQTQYF
TGTGCCAGCAGTCCCCGCCGGACAGGGAGTCAGACCCAGTACTTC
>TRBV10-1|NA|TRBJ2-2|TRBD2
CASSEGGGGSTGELFF
TGCGCCAGCAGTGAGGGGGGCGGGGGGTCCACCGGGGAGCTGTTTTTT
>TRBV6-1|NA|TRBJ1-1|NA
CASGPQKNTEAFF
TGTGCCAGCGGCCCTCAAAAGAACACTGAAGCTTTCTTT
>TRBV6-5|once|TRBJ1-2|NA
CASSYLAGGGSYGYTF
TGTGCCAGCAGTTACCTGGCGGGGGGCGGTAGCTATGGCTACACCTTC